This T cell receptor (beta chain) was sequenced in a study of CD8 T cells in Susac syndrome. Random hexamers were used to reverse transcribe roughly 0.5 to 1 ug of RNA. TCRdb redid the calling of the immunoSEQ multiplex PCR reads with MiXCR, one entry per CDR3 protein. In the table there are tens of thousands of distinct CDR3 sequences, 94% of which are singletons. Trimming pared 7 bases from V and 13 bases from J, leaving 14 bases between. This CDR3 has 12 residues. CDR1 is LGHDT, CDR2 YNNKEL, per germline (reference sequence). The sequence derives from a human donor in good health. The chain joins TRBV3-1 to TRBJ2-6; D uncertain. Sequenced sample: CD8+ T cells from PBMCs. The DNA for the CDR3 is TGTGCCAGCACCTCGGAAGGGTGGGTCCTGACTTTC. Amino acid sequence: CASTSEGWVLTF.